A single sample is the source of the 19 T cell receptor beta chains below, sequenced in a study of CD8+ T cells in alopecia areata. It was cDNA, reverse transcribed from extracted RNA, that served as the sequencing template. Some clones are missing from TCRdb's copy, which holds only in-frame ones; the method was immunoSEQ multiplex PCR. This sample carries 130,000 to 150,000 clones, approximately 50% of them seen once, and the ten largest clones take 0.99%. The material was CD4+ T cells sorted from blood, obtained at week 0. The source is a human donor with alopecia areata.

This clone showed up just once. The chain joins TRBV19 to TRBJ1-1; D perhaps matches TRBD1 (5 bases). Germline CDR1 reads LNHDA; CDR2 reads SQIVND (reference sequence). V lost 5 bases and J lost 3, with 25 bases in between. This CDR3 contains 18 residues. The chain's CDR3 is CASSPDGPGRGLYTEAFF. The CDR3 DNA follows: TGTGCCAGTAGTCCCGACGGCCCGGGAAGGGGATTGTACACTGAAGCTTTCTTT.

The CDR3 loop is CASSHRQGRSYEQYF. CDR3 DNA: TGTGCCAGCAGCCACCGACAGGGACGATCCTACGAGCAGTACTTC. V is TRBV14 and J is TRBJ2-7; 7 nucleotides line up with TRBD1. The CDR3 runs 15 residues. V lost 3 bases and J lost 1; bases outside the gene matches: 6. Germline loops: CDR1 SGHDN, CDR2 FVKESK.

This clone has a handful of counts. The gene calls are TRBV13 and TRBJ2-7; 10 nucleotides agree with TRBD2. Germline CDR1 is PRHDT and CDR2 is FYEKMQ (reference sequence). The CDR3 is 16 residues long. Trimming at V came to 5 bases and at J to 5 bases, leaving 12 bases not matched to a gene. This chain's CDR3 is CASSNRASGRTNEQYF. In nucleotides, the CDR3 is TGTGCCAGCAGCAATAGGGCTAGCGGGAGAACCAACGAGCAGTACTTC.

This sequence joins TRBV15 and TRBJ1-2; D may be TRBD1 (6 bases). The CDR3 totals 15 residues. Germline CDR1 reads LNHNV; CDR2 reads YYDKDF (reference sequence). The V end lost 7 bases, the J end lost 2 bases, and 17 bases lay between the germline ends. Written as DNA, the CDR3 is TGTGCCACCAACAGCCAGGGGCGGAGCAACTATGGCTACACCTTC. Protein: CATNSQGRSNYGYTF. Together with reference TRBV15 and TRBJ1-2, the CDR3 gives the full variable domain: DAMVIQNPRYQVTQFGKPVTLSCSQTLNHNVMYWYQQKSSQAPKLLFHYYDKDFNNEADTPDNFQSRRPNTSFCFLDIRSPGLGDTAMYLCATNSQGRSNYGYTFGSGTRLTVV.

The chain couples TRBV29-1 to TRBJ2-7, with 9 positions matching TRBD1. In germline, CDR1 is SQVTM, CDR2 ANQGSEA. With 5 bases clipped from V and 0 bases from J, the junction kept 5 bases outside the gene matches. The CDR3 runs 14 residues. CDR3 bases: TGCAGCGTTTCCCTGACAGGGGGCTCCTACGAGCAGTACTTC. This codes for CSVSLTGGSYEQYF.

This chain connects TRBV4-1 to TRBJ2-7, with 8 bases aligning to TRBD2. The V segment lost 3 bases and the J segment 2 bases; nucleotides outside the gene matches: 3. The CDR3 loop spans 14 amino acids. Germline V lookup: CDR1 MGHRA, CDR2 YSYEKL. The CDR3 loop is CASSQTGLAYEQYF. The CDR3 DNA follows: TGCGCCAGCAGCCAGACGGGACTAGCCTACGAGCAGTACTTC.

This clone appeared a single time. The chain has TRBV30 and TRBJ1-5; no reliable D call. CDR1 is GTSNPN, CDR2 SVGIG, per germline (reference sequence). V dropped 0 bases and J dropped 3 bases, with 9 bases sitting between them. This CDR3 is built from 14 residues. CDR3 sequence: CAWSVGRFNQPQHF. The CDR3 DNA is TGTGCCTGGAGTGTCGGCAGATTCAATCAGCCCCAGCATTTT.

This rearrangement joins TRBV7-2 to TRBJ2-5; D may match TRBD1 or TRBD2 (6 bases each). Deletions cut 4 bases from V and 3 bases from J, with 15 bases between. The CDR3 has 15 residues. Per the germline V gene, CDR1 is SGHTA and CDR2 is FQGNSA. CDR3 in amino acids: CASSSGRGREETQYF. CDR3 in DNA: TGTGCCAGCAGCTCTGGCCGGGGGCGAGAAGAGACCCAGTACTTC.

The CDR3 nucleotides are TGCAGTGCTAGAACTGGACAGGGTGCGTATTTT. Protein sequence: CSARTGQGAYF. The chain joins TRBV20-1 to TRBJ2-3; TRBD1 matches 8 bases. The CDR3 loop spans 11 amino acids. Germline assignment: CDR1 DFQATT and CDR2 SNEGSKA (reference sequence). Trimming at V came to 2 bases and at J to 14 bases, leaving 6 bases not matched to a gene.

This clone was detected only a few times. The chain combines TRBV6-5 with TRBJ2-1, with D tentatively TRBD1 or TRBD2 (6 bases each). Germline-derived CDR1 and CDR2 are MNHEY and SVGAGI. The CDR3 is made up of 15 amino acids. V was shortened by 6 bases and J by 1 base, with 13 bases between the two germline ends. The CDR3 reads CASSSKGGSYNEQFF. The CDR3 nucleotides read TGTGCCAGCAGCTCAAAGGGGGGATCCTACAATGAGCAGTTCTTC.

The chain recombines TRBV28 with TRBJ2-7; TRBD2 aligns across 11 bases. Trimming removed 7 bases from V and 3 bases from J; junction bases left unmatched: 14. The germline CDR1 and CDR2 sequences are MDHEN and SYDVKM. The CDR3 loop spans 17 amino acids. CDR3 loop: CASTFPRSGRVVYEQYF. In DNA, the CDR3 is TGTGCCAGCACCTTCCCCCGTAGCGGGAGGGTAGTCTACGAGCAGTACTTC.

This clone was observed a single time. J is TRBJ2-3 and V is TRBV5-1; D is unclear. Looked up from germline, CDR1 is SGHRS and CDR2 is YFSETQ. V lost 2 bases and J 2 bases, leaving 9 bases between the germline ends. The CDR3 is 14 residues long. CDR3 loop: CASSFESPTDTQYF. The CDR3 DNA is TGCGCCAGCAGCTTTGAGAGTCCCACAGATACGCAGTATTTT. Combining the CDR3 with reference TRBV5-1 and TRBJ2-3 gives the whole variable domain KAGVTQTPRYLIKTRGQQVTLSCSPISGHRSVSWYQQTPGQGLQFLFEYFSETQRNKGNFPGRFSGRQFSNSRSEMNVSTLELGDSALYLCASSFESPTDTQYFGPGTRLTVL.

The chain couples TRBV2 to TRBJ1-2, with 9 bases identical to TRBD1. Germline CDR1 reads SNHLY; CDR2 reads FYNNEI. V lost 6 bases and J lost 7; bases outside the gene matches: 18. The CDR3 totals 17 residues. The CDR3 sequence: CASRLTSGTGNVGGYTF. CDR3 in DNA: TGTGCCAGCAGGCTTACGTCCGGGACAGGGAACGTGGGTGGCTACACCTTC.

This chain joins TRBV2 and TRBJ2-4, with D tentatively TRBD1 (5 bases). Per the germline V gene, CDR1 is SNHLY and CDR2 is FYNNEI. V gave up 4 bases and J gave up 1 base, with 11 bases separating them. This CDR3 region has 15 residues. CDR3: CASSGSSGAKNIQYF. Written as DNA, the CDR3 is TGTGCCAGCAGTGGATCATCAGGGGCCAAAAACATTCAGTACTTC.

The J gene is TRBJ2-1, the V gene TRBV5-1; TRBD2 aligns across 12 bases. The CDR3 length is 15 residues. V was pared by 4 bases and J by 9 bases, with 8 bases of the junction left unmatched. Germline-derived CDR1 and CDR2 are SGHRS and YFSETQ. The CDR3 reads CASSQTSGGIGEQFF. The CDR3 DNA follows: TGCGCCAGCAGCCAAACTAGCGGGGGGATCGGTGAGCAGTTCTTC.

V gene TRBV2 combines with J gene TRBJ2-7; 12 positions match TRBD2. Germline trimming cut 4 bases from V and 4 bases from J; bases unmatched to any gene: 8. CDR1 SNHLY and CDR2 FYNNEI come from the germline V gene. This CDR3 region has 16 residues. In DNA, the CDR3 is TGTGCCAGCAGTGTTGGTATACTAGCGGGAGGTTACGAGCAGTACTTC. This codes for CASSVGILAGGYEQYF.

This chain links TRBV27 with TRBJ2-1; 11 nucleotides align to TRBD2. V lost 10 bases and J lost 6; bases outside the gene matches: 8. CDR1 is MNHEY and CDR2 is SMNVEV in the germline V gene (reference sequence). This CDR3 has 14 residues. DNA of the CDR3: TGTGCCATTAATAGCGGGAGGGCGGGCAATGAGCAGTTCTTC. It yields the protein CAINSGRAGNEQFF.

This clone showed up just a few times. The chain combines TRBV19 with TRBJ1-4, with D perhaps TRBD1 (5 bases). The CDR3 contains 14 residues. V was clipped by 8 bases and J by 3 bases, with 13 bases between them. CDR1 and CDR2 from the germline V gene are LNHDA and SQIVND (reference sequence). In DNA form, the CDR3 reads TGTGCCAGTTCGACGGGACCCGCTAATGAAAAACTGTTTTTT. It specifies CASSTGPANEKLFF.

This clone was seen once. The chain couples TRBV7-8 to TRBJ2-2; 9 positions agree with TRBD2. The CDR3 runs to 18 residues. Germline CDR1 and CDR2: SGHVS and FQNEAQ. J was trimmed by 4 bases and V by 2 bases; bases with no gene match: 11. The CDR3 sequence is CASSLRAILAGITGELFF. Written as DNA, the CDR3 is TGTGCCAGCAGCTTACGCGCGATCCTAGCGGGAATCACCGGGGAGCTGTTTTTT.